These 32 T cell receptor beta chains originate from one sample sequenced in a study of cytomegalovirus exposure and HLA in healthy donors. PCR used 60 Vbeta primers and 13 Jbeta primers. Produced via immunoSEQ multiplex PCR; TCRdb's table is partial and in-frame only. The table lists about 200,000 clones. Sequencing was performed on PBMCs. The receptors come from a man aged 25 to 40 in good health and CMV-seronegative.

V is TRBV9 and J is TRBJ2-7; 7 nucleotides line up with TRBD2. V was clipped by 0 bases and J by 3 bases; unmatched bases: 6. CDR3 length: 15 amino acids. CDR1 is SGDLS and CDR2 is YYNGEE in the germline V gene. In nucleotides, the CDR3 is TGTGCCAGCAGCGTAGGGCGGGAGCTTGACTACGAGCAGTACTTC. This encodes CASSVGRELDYEQYF.

The chain links TRBV11-2 to TRBJ2-2; D ambiguous. This CDR3 is 15 amino acids long. CDR1 is SGHAT, CDR2 FQNNGV, per germline. V lost 6 bases and J lost 7, with 18 bases in between. The CDR3 region has the DNA TGTGCCAGCAGGCGTTCAACCCCCTCGAGCGGGGAGCTGTTTTTT. Translation: CASRRSTPSSGELFF. The full variable domain, its missing parts supplied by reference TRBV11-2 and TRBJ2-2, is EAGVAQSPRYKIIEKRQSVAFWCNPISGHATLYWYQQILGQGPKLLIQFQNNGVVDDSQLPKDRFSAERLKGVDSTLKIQPAKLEDSAVYLCASRRSTPSSGELFFGEGSRLTVL.

The gene calls are TRBV28 and TRBJ1-1, with 7 bases identical to TRBD1. J gave up 5 bases and V 8 bases, and 8 bases lay outside the gene matches. Germline lookup yields CDR1 MDHEN and CDR2 SYDVKM. CDR3 size: 13 residues. CDR3 nucleotides: TGTGCCAGCGACCAGGGGGAATATACTGAAGCTTTCTTT. Translating gives CASDQGEYTEAFF.

The chain has TRBV18 and TRBJ1-1; tentatively, D is TRBD1 (6 bases). V was trimmed by 0 bases and J by 0 bases, leaving 8 bases between them. CDR1 KGHSH and CDR2 LQKENI come from the germline V gene. This CDR3 has 15 amino acids. The CDR3 DNA follows: TGTGCCAGCTCACCACCGTACAGGGTGAACACTGAAGCTTTCTTT. Protein product: CASSPPYRVNTEAFF. Together with reference TRBV18 and TRBJ1-1, the CDR3 gives the full variable domain: NAGVMQNPRHLVRRRGQEARLRCSPMKGHSHVYWYRQLPEEGLKFMVYLQKENIIDESGMPKERFSAEFPKEGPSILRIQQVVRGDSAAYFCASSPPYRVNTEAFFGQGTRLTVV.

The chain is built from TRBV6-5 and TRBJ1-1; D call uncertain. V lost 6 bases and J lost 3, with 8 bases in between. Per germline, CDR1 MNHEY and CDR2 SVGAGI. CDR3 length equals 12 residues. The CDR3 protein is CASSLPDTEAFF. The CDR3 region has the DNA TGTGCCAGCAGCTTGCCGGACACTGAAGCTTTCTTT.

The J gene is TRBJ1-6, the V gene TRBV6-6, with D uncertain. The CDR3 loop spans 11 amino acids. Germline V CDR1 and CDR2: MNHNY, SVGAGI (reference sequence). V was pared by 6 bases and J by 9 bases, with 6 bases between. Here the CDR3 DNA reads TGTGCCAGCAGATCAGGTTCACCCCTCCACTTT. Translated: CASRSGSPLHF.

The V gene is TRBV20-1, the J gene TRBJ2-2; D uncertain. Germline V gene data show CDR1 as DFQATT and CDR2 as SNEGSKA (reference sequence). V shed 4 bases and J shed 6 bases, with 6 bases lying between them. There are 11 residues in the CDR3. The CDR3 is CSATYSGELFF. DNA for the CDR3: TGCAGTGCTACTTACTCCGGGGAGCTGTTTTTT.

The chain recombines TRBV30 with TRBJ2-2, with D perhaps matching TRBD2 (6 bases). Trimming took off 2 bases at V and 3 bases at J, with 13 bases between the two ends. The CDR3 sequence is 15 residues long. Germline V gene lookup returns CDR1 GTSNPN and CDR2 SVGIG (reference sequence). The DNA of the CDR3 is TGTGCCTGGAGTTTATACGGACTATACACCGGGGAGCTGTTTTTT. Translation gives CAWSLYGLYTGELFF.

V is TRBV27 and J is TRBJ2-2, with 7 nucleotides matching TRBD2. The CDR3 covers 16 residues. The ends lost 6 bases at V and 7 bases at J; junction bases unmatched: 14. Germline V gives CDR1 MNHEY, CDR2 SMNVEV (reference sequence). Written as DNA, the CDR3 is TGTGCCAGCAGGGGGGAGGGGCGGGGCCGTGGCGGGGAGCTGTTTTTT. Translation gives CASRGEGRGRGGELFF.

The V gene is TRBV19, the J gene TRBJ1-2; D is possibly TRBD1 (6 bases). CDR1 and CDR2 from the germline V gene are LNHDA and SQIVND (reference sequence). The germline V and J ends were trimmed by 4 bases and 4 bases, with 10 bases remaining between them. The length of the CDR3 is 13 residues. The CDR3 DNA reads as TGTGCCAGTAGTAATGCAGGGGCCTATGGCTACACCTTC. Protein: CASSNAGAYGYTF.

V is TRBV6-5 and J is TRBJ1-1; D is possibly TRBD1 (5 bases). This CDR3 contains 14 residues. V was trimmed by 5 bases and J by 4 bases, leaving 14 bases between them. Per the germline V gene, CDR1 is MNHEY and CDR2 is SVGAGI. DNA for the CDR3: TGTGCCAGCAGTGCCAACGGGGGGGGCACTGAAGCTTTCTTT. Its protein product is CASSANGGGTEAFF.

Written as DNA, the CDR3 is TGCGCCAGCAGCCAAGATTCTAGCGGGGATCAAGAGACCCAGTACTTC. Protein product: CASSQDSSGDQETQYF. This chain joins TRBV4-3 and TRBJ2-5; TRBD2 matches 9 bases. Germline V gene data show CDR1 as LGHNA and CDR2 as YSLEER. V lost 0 bases to trimming and J lost 2 bases; unmatched junction nucleotides: 4. This CDR3 is 16 amino acids long.

The rearrangement links TRBV7-7 to TRBJ2-5, with a tentative D call TRBD1 (5 bases). The CDR3 loop spans 14 amino acids. The germline CDR1 and CDR2 sequences are SSHAT and FNYEAQ (reference sequence). V lost 0 bases and J lost 5, with 10 bases in between. The DNA of the CDR3 is TGTGCCAGCAGCTTAGCGGTCCAGGGCGAGACCCAGTACTTC. Its translation: CASSLAVQGETQYF.

In DNA form, the CDR3 reads TGTGCCAGCAGCCCCCCCGGAGGCTATGGCTACACCTTC. It codes for CASSPPGGYGYTF. This chain uses TRBV7-3 with TRBJ1-2, with D hard to call. The CDR3 runs 13 residues. CDR1 and CDR2 (germline): SGHTA, FQGTGA. V lost 5 bases and J 4 bases, leaving 11 bases between the germline ends. The variable domain in full, with the rest retrieved from reference TRBV7-3 and TRBJ1-2, is GAGVSQTPSNKVTEKGKYVELRCDPISGHTALYWYRQSLGQGPEFLIYFQGTGAADDSGLPNDRFFAVRPEGSVSTLKIQRTERGDSAVYLCASSPPGGYGYTFGSGTRLTVV.

The V call is TRBV11-2, the J call TRBJ2-1; no firm D call. Per the germline V gene, CDR1 is SGHAT and CDR2 is FQNNGV. Trimming cost V 2 bases and J 0 bases, with 8 bases left between them. This CDR3 has 15 residues. The DNA for the CDR3 is TGTGCCAGCAGCTTAATCAGTAACTCCTACAATGAGCAGTTCTTC. It codes for CASSLISNSYNEQFF.

V gene TRBV13 combines with J gene TRBJ2-1; TRBD2 agrees at 11 bases. Losses at the gene ends were 4 bases for V and 1 base for J; bases not matched to a gene: 6. The CDR3 is 17 residues long. Germline CDR1 PRHDT, CDR2 FYEKMQ (reference sequence). CDR3 sequence: CASSSQGLAESYNEQFF. CDR3 in DNA: TGTGCCAGCAGCTCCCAGGGACTAGCGGAATCCTACAATGAGCAGTTCTTC.

The chain employs TRBV30 and TRBJ2-1; 9 bases match TRBD2. In germline, CDR1 is GTSNPN, CDR2 SVGIG (reference sequence). The CDR3 spans 13 residues. The CDR3 loop reads CALSGGLDNEQFF. CDR3 in DNA: TGTGCGTTGAGCGGGGGGCTAGACAATGAGCAGTTCTTC.

The rearrangement uses TRBV30 and TRBJ1-2; tentatively, D is TRBD1 (6 bases). V was trimmed by 0 bases and J by 4 bases, leaving 18 bases between them. The CDR3 is 16 amino acids. The germline gives CDR1 GTSNPN, CDR2 SVGIG (reference sequence). CDR3 sequence (DNA): TGTGCCTGGAGTGTTGGGGGCGGGGGGCGCAGCTATGGCTACACCTTC. Its translation is CAWSVGGGGRSYGYTF.

The genes are TRBV9 and TRBJ2-7, with D maybe TRBD1 (6 bases). V lost 0 bases and J lost 3, with 13 bases in between. Per the germline V gene, CDR1 is SGDLS and CDR2 is YYNGEE. The CDR3 contains 15 residues. CDR3 loop: CASSVAVGGFYEQYF. The CDR3 bases are TGTGCCAGCAGCGTAGCTGTAGGGGGATTCTACGAGCAGTACTTC.

The gene calls are TRBV10-3 and TRBJ1-3; 11 bases align to TRBD1. Germline V gives CDR1 ENHRY, CDR2 SYGVKD. The CDR3 contains 15 residues. With V trimmed by 7 bases and J by 0 bases, 2 bases remained unmatched. The CDR3 region is CAITGTGGSGNTIYF. The CDR3 bases are TGTGCCATCACTGGGACAGGGGGCTCTGGAAACACCATATATTTT.

This chain connects TRBV30 to TRBJ1-1, with no clear D. V was cut by 4 bases and J by 11 bases, with 14 bases left in between. Germline CDR1 is GTSNPN and CDR2 is SVGIG (reference sequence). The CDR3 consists of 11 residues. CDR3 region: CAWNWQAGAFF. DNA for the CDR3: TGTGCCTGGAATTGGCAGGCTGGGGCTTTCTTT.

The rearrangement joins TRBV5-6 to TRBJ1-6; D gene uncertain. Trimming stripped 5 bases from V and 11 bases from J, with 11 bases between. Germline-derived CDR1 and CDR2 are SGHDT and YYEEEE. The CDR3 extends over 12 amino acids. The CDR3 protein is CASRSPPAPLHF. DNA for the CDR3: TGTGCCAGCAGATCGCCGCCGGCACCCCTCCACTTT.

This rearrangement joins TRBV18 to TRBJ2-2; 8 bases are a match to TRBD1. With 0 bases clipped from V and 6 bases from J, the junction kept 6 bases outside the gene matches. Germline V gene lookup returns CDR1 KGHSH and CDR2 LQKENI. This CDR3 spans 16 amino acids. The CDR3 nucleotides are TGTGCCAGCTCACCACCGTCAGGGGGCGCCTCCGGGGAGCTGTTTTTT. Translation gives CASSPPSGGASGELFF. The whole variable domain, remainder taken from reference TRBV18 and TRBJ2-2, is NAGVMQNPRHLVRRRGQEARLRCSPMKGHSHVYWYRQLPEEGLKFMVYLQKENIIDESGMPKERFSAEFPKEGPSILRIQQVVRGDSAAYFCASSPPSGGASGELFFGEGSRLTVL.

The chain links TRBV29-1 to TRBJ1-4; TRBD1 matches 7 bases. This CDR3 spans 18 amino acids. V was pared by 5 bases and J by 7 bases, with 22 bases of the junction left unmatched. Germline V gene data show CDR1 as SQVTM and CDR2 as ANQGSEA. Here the CDR3 reads CSVLSSYGTASGREKLFF. CDR3 bases: TGCAGCGTTCTCAGTAGCTACGGGACAGCGTCGGGCCGTGAAAAACTGTTTTTT.

The chain employs TRBV19 and TRBJ1-1; D possibly corresponds to TRBD1 (6 bases). This CDR3 comprises 16 residues. Per the germline V gene, CDR1 is LNHDA and CDR2 is SQIVND (reference sequence). Trimming stripped 4 bases from V and 1 base from J, with 16 bases between. DNA of the CDR3: TGTGCCAGTAGTACATTAACGTCAGGGGAGAACACTGAAGCTTTCTTT. Protein sequence: CASSTLTSGENTEAFF. Full variable domain (rest looked up from reference TRBV19 and TRBJ1-1): DGGITQSPKYLFRKEGQNVTLSCEQNLNHDAMYWYRQDPGQGLRLIYYSQIVNDFQKGDIAEGYSVSREKKESFPLTVTSAQKNPTAFYLCASSTLTSGENTEAFFGQGTRLTVV.

This chain links TRBV28 with TRBJ2-7; possibly TRBD2 for D (6 bases). Germline V lookup: CDR1 MDHEN, CDR2 SYDVKM. The CDR3 has 14 residues. The V end lost 4 bases, the J end lost 1 base, and 11 bases lay between the germline ends. CDR3 DNA sequence: TGTGCCAGCAGTTCGGGGGACCATTCCTACGAGCAGTACTTC. Residues: CASSSGDHSYEQYF.

The V gene is TRBV11-2, the J gene TRBJ1-2, with a weak D call TRBD1 (5 bases). V gave up 1 base and J gave up 3 bases, with 15 bases separating them. The length of the CDR3 is 16 residues. Germline loops: CDR1 SGHAT, CDR2 FQNNGV. The DNA of the CDR3 is TGTGCCAGCAGCTTAGGCGTGGATCTGACAGACTATGGCTACACCTTC. It translates to CASSLGVDLTDYGYTF.

The V and J genes are TRBV19 and TRBJ2-6; D ambiguous. Germline loops: CDR1 LNHDA, CDR2 SQIVND (reference sequence). The CDR3 spans 14 residues. The germline V and J ends were trimmed by 9 bases and 2 bases, with 11 bases remaining between them. The CDR3 region has the DNA TGTGCCAGCTGCGATGGGCCTGGGGCCAACGTCCTGACTTTC. Its translation is CASCDGPGANVLTF.

This chain links TRBV11-3 with TRBJ2-1; 9 bases line up with TRBD1. The ends lost 6 bases at V and 6 bases at J; junction bases unmatched: 6. CDR3 length equals 14 residues. From germline, CDR1 is SGHNT and CDR2 YENEEA. In nucleotides, the CDR3 is TGTGCCAGCAGTTATCCGGGACAGGGCAATGAGCAGTTCTTC. Translating it yields CASSYPGQGNEQFF.

This chain links TRBV9 with TRBJ1-3, with no clear D. Trimming left V 7 bases short and J 3 bases short, with 8 bases between. CDR1 and CDR2 (germline): SGDLS, YYNGEE. CDR3 length: 12 amino acids. Written as DNA, the CDR3 is TGTGCCAGCGAGTCTGGTGGAAACACCATATATTTT. Protein product: CASESGGNTIYF.

The chain combines TRBV7-2 with TRBJ1-3; tentative D call: TRBD1 (5 bases). This CDR3 has 16 amino acids. The germline V gene encodes CDR1 SGHTA and CDR2 FQGNSA. The V end lost 3 bases, the J end lost 0 bases, and 12 bases lay between the germline ends. The CDR3 coding sequence is TGTGCCAGCAGCTTCCGCGGGACGACCTCTGGAAACACCATATATTTT. Protein sequence: CASSFRGTTSGNTIYF.

This chain links TRBV19 with TRBJ1-6, with a weak D call TRBD1 (6 bases). V lost 3 bases and J 7 bases, leaving 22 bases between the germline ends. The CDR3 contains 18 residues. In germline, CDR1 is LNHDA, CDR2 SQIVND (reference sequence). The CDR3 here is CASSIAGVRGARNSPLHF. The CDR3 bases are TGTGCCAGTAGTATTGCTGGTGTGCGGGGGGCTCGAAATTCACCCCTCCACTTT.